This T cell receptor beta chain stems from a study of breast tumors, draining lymph nodes, adjacent tissues. Findings and caveats of the study: Tumor TCR diversity was below lymph nodes but above nontumor tissue. Data only fit, rather than demonstrated, lymph node origin of most tumor T cells. Most tumor T cells seemingly derive from lymph node, then expand in tumor. Tumor and nontumor repertoires were significantly more similar in luminal-like than in basal-like breast cancer.

V lost 3 bases, J lost 5 bases, and 20 bases lay in between. The CDR3 has 17 amino acids. Per the germline V gene, CDR1 is SGHVS and CDR2 is FQNEAQ. The lymph nodes were axillary draining lymph nodes from breast cancer patients. TCRdb re-called the multiplex PCR reads through MiXCR, storing one row per CDR3 protein. The sample shows 150,000 to 200,000 distinct CDR3 sequences, around a third of them seen only once. This clonotype occurred many times. Its antigen is as yet unknown. The material sequenced was axillary lymph node tissue. This TCR was sampled from a female donor with breast cancer. Some clones in this sample may be carry-over from other donors' samples. The gene calls are TRBV7-8 and TRBJ2-1, with D possibly being TRBD2 (5 bases). For the CDR3, the DNA is TGTGCCAGCAGCTTCTCCCTTCGTGAGGACTCAAACAATGAGCAGTTCTTC. Its translation is CASSFSLREDSNNEQFF.